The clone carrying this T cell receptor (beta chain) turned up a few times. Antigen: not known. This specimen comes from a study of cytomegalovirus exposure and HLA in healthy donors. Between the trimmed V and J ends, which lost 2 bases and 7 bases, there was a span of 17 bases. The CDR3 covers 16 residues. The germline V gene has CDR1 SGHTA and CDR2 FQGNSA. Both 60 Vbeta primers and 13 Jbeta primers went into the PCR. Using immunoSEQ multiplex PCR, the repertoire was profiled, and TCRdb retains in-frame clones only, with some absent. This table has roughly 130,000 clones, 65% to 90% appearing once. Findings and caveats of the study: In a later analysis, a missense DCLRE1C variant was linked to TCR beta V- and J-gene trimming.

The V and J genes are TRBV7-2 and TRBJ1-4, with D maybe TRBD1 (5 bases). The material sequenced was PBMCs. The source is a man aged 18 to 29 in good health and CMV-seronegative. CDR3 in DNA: TGTGCCAGCAGCTTAACCGGGGGGGGATTTGCTGAAAAACTGTTTTTT. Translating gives CASSLTGGGFAEKLFF.